Below, one T cell receptor beta chain is given with its context. Which antigen it targets is not known. No base qualities exist here, and no much larger clone lies one base off it. Library generation was performed with the immunoSEQ multiplex PCR assay. What TCRdb holds here is the immuneACCESS table cut down to in-frame rearrangements. Part of the clones is not present; checked against another copy, under half of the missing clones reflect an unresolved V gene, and the others are unexplained. Present in this sample are 75,000 to 80,000 clones, around 89% of which were seen just once. In total, the top ten clones hold about 1.9% of the sample. This sample was included in a study of T cell changes during pregnancy in multiple sclerosis (dated by TCRdb to the late 2010s). Context from the whole study: The study examined how the T cell repertoire changed over the course of pregnancy in women with multiple sclerosis.

The receptor was isolated from a female donor with multiple sclerosis, enrolled in a pregnancy study. Sequenced material: peripheral blood, taken before pregnancy.

The CDR3 reads CASSREGNRGLSYNEQFF. The DNA sequence is as follows: TGTGCCAGCAGTCGCGAGGGAAATAGAGGGTTGTCCTACAATGAGCAGTTCTTC. The V and J genes are TRBV7-2 and TRBJ2-1, with TRBD2 perhaps the D gene, on 5 matching bases. The germline V gene sets CDR1 to SGHTA and CDR2 to FQGNSA. Its CDR3 holds 18 amino acids, cysteine through phenylalanine. The sequence is cut down to CDR3 DNA, 54 bases in frame from base 1. V sheds 6 bases and J sheds 1 base, leaving 22 bases between their ends. With all but the CDR3 taken from the reference TRBV7-2 and TRBJ2-1 genes, the full variable domain is: GAGVSQSPSNKVTEKGKDVELRCDPISGHTALYWYRQSLGQGLEFLIYFQGNSAPDKSGLPSDRFSAERTGGSVSTLTIQRTQQEDSAVYLCASSREGNRGLSYNEQFFGPGTRLTVL.